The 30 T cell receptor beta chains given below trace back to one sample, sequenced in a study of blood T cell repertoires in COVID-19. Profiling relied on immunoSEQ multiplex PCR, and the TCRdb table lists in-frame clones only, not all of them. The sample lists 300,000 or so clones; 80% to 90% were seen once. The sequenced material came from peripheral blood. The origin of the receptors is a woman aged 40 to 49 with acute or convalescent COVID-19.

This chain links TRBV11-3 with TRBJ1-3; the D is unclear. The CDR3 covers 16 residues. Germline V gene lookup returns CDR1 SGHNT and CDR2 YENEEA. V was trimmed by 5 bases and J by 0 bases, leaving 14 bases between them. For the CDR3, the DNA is TGTGCCAGCAGCCGCAACCTCGGGAGCTCTGGAAACACCATATATTTT. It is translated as CASSRNLGSSGNTIYF.

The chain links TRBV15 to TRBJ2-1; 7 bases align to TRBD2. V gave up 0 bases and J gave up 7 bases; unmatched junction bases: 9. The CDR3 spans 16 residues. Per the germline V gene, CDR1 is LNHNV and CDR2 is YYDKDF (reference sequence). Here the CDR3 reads CATSRDSGLAANEQFF. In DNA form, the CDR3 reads TGTGCCACCAGCAGAGATTCAGGGCTAGCGGCAAATGAGCAGTTCTTC.

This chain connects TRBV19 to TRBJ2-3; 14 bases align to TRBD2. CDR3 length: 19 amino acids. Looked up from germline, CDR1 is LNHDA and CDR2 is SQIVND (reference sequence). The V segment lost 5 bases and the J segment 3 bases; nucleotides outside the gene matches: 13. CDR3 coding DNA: TGTGCCAGTAGTCCGGGACTAGCGGGGGCTCTTCGTGGTACAGATACGCAGTATTTT. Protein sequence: CASSPGLAGALRGTDTQYF. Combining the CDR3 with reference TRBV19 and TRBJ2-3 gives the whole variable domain DGGITQSPKYLFRKEGQNVTLSCEQNLNHDAMYWYRQDPGQGLRLIYYSQIVNDFQKGDIAEGYSVSREKKESFPLTVTSAQKNPTAFYLCASSPGLAGALRGTDTQYFGPGTRLTVL.

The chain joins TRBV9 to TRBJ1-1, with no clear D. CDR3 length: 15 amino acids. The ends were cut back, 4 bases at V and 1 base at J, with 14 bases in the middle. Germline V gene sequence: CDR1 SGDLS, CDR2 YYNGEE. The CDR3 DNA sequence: TGTGCCAGCAGCCCCGGGTCCCCACCGAACACTGAAGCTTTCTTT. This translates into CASSPGSPPNTEAFF.

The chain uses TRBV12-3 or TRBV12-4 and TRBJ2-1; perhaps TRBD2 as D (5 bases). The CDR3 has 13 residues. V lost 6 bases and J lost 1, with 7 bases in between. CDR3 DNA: TGTGCCAGCAGCCGGGGATCCTACAATGAGCAGTTCTTC. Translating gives CASSRGSYNEQFF.

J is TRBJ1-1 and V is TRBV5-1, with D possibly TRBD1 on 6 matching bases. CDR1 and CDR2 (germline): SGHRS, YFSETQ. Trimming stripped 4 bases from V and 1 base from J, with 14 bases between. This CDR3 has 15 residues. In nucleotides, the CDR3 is TGCGCCAGCAGCGTCGGCCTACAGGGGAACACTGAAGCTTTCTTT. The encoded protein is CASSVGLQGNTEAFF.

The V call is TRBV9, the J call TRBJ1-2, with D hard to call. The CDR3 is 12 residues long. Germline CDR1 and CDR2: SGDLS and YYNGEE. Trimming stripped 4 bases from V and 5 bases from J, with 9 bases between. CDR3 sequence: CASSHTDYGYTF. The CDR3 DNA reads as TGTGCCAGCAGCCATACAGATTATGGCTACACCTTC.

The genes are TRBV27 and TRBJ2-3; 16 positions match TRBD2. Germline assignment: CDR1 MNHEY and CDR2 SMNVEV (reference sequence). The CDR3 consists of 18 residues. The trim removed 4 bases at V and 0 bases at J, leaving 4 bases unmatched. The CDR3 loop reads CASSWGLAGGKSTDTQYF. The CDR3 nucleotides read TGTGCCAGCAGTTGGGGACTAGCGGGGGGGAAAAGCACAGATACGCAGTATTTT.

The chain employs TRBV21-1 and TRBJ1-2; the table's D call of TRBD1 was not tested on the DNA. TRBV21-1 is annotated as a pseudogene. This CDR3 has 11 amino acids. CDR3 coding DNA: TGTGAGGGGGCCCATGACTATGGCTACACCTTC. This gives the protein CEGAHDYGYTF.

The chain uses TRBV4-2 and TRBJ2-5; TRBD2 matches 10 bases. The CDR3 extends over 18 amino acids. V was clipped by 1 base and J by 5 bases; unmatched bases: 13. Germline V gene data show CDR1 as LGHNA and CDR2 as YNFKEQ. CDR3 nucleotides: TGTGCCAGCAGCCAAGGTACTGCAGGACTAGCGGCTCGGGAGACCCAGTACTTC. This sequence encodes CASSQGTAGLAARETQYF.

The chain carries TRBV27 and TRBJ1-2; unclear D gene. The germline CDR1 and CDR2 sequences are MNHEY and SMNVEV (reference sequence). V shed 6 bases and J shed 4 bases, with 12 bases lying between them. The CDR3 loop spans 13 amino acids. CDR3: CASSVSGPYGYTF. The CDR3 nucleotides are TGTGCCAGCAGCGTAAGCGGGCCCTATGGCTACACCTTC.

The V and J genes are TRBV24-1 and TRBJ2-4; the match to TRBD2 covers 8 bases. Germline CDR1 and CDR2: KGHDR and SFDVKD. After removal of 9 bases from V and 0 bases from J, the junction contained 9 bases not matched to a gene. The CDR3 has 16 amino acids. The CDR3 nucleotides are TGTGCCACCTCGCGGGGGGCTACCCTAGCCAAAAACATTCAGTACTTC. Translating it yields CATSRGATLAKNIQYF.

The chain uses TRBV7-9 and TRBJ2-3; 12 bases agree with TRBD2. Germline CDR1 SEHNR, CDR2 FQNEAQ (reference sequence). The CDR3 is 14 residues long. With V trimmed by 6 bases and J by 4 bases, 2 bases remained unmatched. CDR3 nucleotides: TGTGCCAGCAGTTCTAGCGGGGGGGCAGATACGCAGTATTTT. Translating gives CASSSSGGADTQYF. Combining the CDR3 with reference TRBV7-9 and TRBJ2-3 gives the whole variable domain DTGVSQNPRHKITKRGQNVTFRCDPISEHNRLYWYRQTLGQGPEFLTYFQNEAQLEKSRLLSDRFSAERPKGSFSTLEIQRTEQGDSAMYLCASSSSGGADTQYFGPGTRLTVL.

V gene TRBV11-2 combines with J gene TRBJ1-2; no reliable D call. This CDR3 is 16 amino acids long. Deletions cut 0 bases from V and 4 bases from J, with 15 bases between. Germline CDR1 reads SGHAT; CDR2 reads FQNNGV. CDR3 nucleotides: TGTGCCAGCAGCTTAGATGGGAGCAGCCCGTTCTATGGCTACACCTTC. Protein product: CASSLDGSSPFYGYTF.

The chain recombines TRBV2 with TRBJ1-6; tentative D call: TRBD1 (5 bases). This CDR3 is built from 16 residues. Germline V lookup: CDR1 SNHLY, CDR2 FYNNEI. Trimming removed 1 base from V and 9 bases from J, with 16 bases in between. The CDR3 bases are TGTGCCAGCAGTGAAGTTGGCAGGGAAAGTGGTTCACCCCTCCACTTT. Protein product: CASSEVGRESGSPLHF.

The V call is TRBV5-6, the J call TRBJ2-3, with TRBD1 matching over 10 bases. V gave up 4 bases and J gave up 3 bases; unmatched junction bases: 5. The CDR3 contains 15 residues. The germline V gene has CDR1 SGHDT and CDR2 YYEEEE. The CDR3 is CASSPPGQGTDTQYF. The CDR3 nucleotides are TGTGCCAGCAGCCCCCCGGGACAGGGGACAGATACGCAGTATTTT. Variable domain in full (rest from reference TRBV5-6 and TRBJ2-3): DAGVTQSPTHLIKTRGQQVTLRCSPKSGHDTVSWYQQALGQGPQFIFQYYEEEERQRGNFPDRFSGHQFPNYSSELNVNALLLGDSALYLCASSPPGQGTDTQYFGPGTRLTVL.

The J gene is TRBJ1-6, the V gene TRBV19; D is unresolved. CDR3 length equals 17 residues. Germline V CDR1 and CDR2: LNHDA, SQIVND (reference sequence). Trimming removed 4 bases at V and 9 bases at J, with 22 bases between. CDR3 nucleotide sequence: TGTGCCAGTAGTACCACTCCCTCCGCCGGGTGGAGTTCACCCCTCCACTTT. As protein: CASSTTPSAGWSSPLHF.

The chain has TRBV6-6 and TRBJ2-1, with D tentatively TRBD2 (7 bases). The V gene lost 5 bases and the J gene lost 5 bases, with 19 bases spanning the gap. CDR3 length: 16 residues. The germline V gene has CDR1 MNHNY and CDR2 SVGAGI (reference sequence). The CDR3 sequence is CASSPSRGASNNEQFF. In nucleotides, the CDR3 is TGTGCCAGCAGTCCCTCACGGGGGGCAAGTAACAATGAGCAGTTCTTC.

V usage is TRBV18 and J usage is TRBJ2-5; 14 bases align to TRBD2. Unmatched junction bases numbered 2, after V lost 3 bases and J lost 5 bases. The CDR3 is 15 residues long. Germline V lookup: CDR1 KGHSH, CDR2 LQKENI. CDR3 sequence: CASSPGLAGGETQYF. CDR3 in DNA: TGTGCCAGCTCACCCGGACTAGCGGGGGGCGAGACCCAGTACTTC.

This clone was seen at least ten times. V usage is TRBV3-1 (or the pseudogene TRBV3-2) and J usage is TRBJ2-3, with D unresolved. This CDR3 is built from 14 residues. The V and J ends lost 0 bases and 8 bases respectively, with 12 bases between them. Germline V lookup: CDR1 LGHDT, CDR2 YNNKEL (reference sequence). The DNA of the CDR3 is TGTGCCAGCAGCCAAGATCGAAATCGAGGTACGCAGTATTTT. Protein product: CASSQDRNRGTQYF.

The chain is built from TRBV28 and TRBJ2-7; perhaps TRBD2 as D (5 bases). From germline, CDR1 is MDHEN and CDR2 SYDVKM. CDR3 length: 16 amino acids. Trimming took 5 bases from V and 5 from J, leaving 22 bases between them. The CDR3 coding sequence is TGTGCCAGCAGTCCCTCCGGCCGGGGAACGGGTGACGAGCAGTACGTC. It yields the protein CASSPSGRGTGDEQYV.

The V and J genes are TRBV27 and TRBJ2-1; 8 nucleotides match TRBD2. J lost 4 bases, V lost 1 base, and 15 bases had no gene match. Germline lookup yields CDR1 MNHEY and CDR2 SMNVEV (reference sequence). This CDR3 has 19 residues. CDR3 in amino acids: CASSLWPGLGLIDYNEQFF. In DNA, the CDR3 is TGTGCCAGCAGTTTATGGCCGGGACTAGGGCTTATCGATTACAATGAGCAGTTCTTC.

The CDR3 DNA sequence: TGTGCCAGTAGTTTCCGGGACAGGGGGCAACCACGGAGCAATCAGCCCCAGCATTTT. It codes for CASSFRDRGQPRSNQPQHF. The chain links TRBV19 to TRBJ1-5; 12 bases match TRBD1. CDR1 LNHDA and CDR2 SQIVND come from the germline V gene (reference sequence). The CDR3 spans 19 residues. The V and J ends lost 5 bases and 1 base, in that order; junction bases with no gene match: 12.

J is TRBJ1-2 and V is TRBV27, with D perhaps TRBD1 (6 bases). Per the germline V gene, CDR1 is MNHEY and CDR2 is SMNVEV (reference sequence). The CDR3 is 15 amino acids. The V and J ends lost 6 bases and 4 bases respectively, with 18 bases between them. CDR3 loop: CASRENRAYRYGYTF. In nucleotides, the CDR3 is TGTGCCAGCAGAGAGAACAGGGCATACCGCTATGGCTACACCTTC.

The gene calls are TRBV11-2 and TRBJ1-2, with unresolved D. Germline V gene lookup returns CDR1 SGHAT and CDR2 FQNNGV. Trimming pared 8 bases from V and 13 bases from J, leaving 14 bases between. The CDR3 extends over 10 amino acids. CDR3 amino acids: CASSQVESTF. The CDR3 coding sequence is TGTGCCAGCTCTCAAGTCGAGTCCACCTTC.

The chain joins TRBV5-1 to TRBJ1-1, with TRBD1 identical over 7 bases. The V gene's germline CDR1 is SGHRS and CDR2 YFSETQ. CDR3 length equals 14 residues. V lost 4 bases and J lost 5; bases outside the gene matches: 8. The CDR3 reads CASSLLDRVTEAFF. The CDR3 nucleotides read TGCGCCAGCAGCCTACTTGACAGGGTTACTGAAGCTTTCTTT. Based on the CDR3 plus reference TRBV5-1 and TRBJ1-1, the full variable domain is KAGVTQTPRYLIKTRGQQVTLSCSPISGHRSVSWYQQTPGQGLQFLFEYFSETQRNKGNFPGRFSGRQFSNSRSEMNVSTLELGDSALYLCASSLLDRVTEAFFGQGTRLTVV.

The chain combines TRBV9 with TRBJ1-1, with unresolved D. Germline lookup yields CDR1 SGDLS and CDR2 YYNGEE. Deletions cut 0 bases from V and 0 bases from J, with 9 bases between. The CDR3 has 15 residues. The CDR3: CASSVENRMNTEAFF. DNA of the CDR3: TGTGCCAGCAGCGTAGAAAACAGAATGAACACTGAAGCTTTCTTT.

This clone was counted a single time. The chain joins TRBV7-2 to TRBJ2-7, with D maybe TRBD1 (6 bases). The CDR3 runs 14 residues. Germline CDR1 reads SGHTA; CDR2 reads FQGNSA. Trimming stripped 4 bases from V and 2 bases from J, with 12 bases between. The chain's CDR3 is CASSSGTPTYEQYV. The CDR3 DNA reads TGTGCCAGCAGCTCCGGGACACCTACCTACGAGCAGTACGTC.

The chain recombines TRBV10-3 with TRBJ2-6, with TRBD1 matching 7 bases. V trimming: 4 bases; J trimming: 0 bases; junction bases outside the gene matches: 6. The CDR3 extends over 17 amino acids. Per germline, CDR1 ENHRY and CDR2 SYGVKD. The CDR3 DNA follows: TGTGCCATCAGTGCTAAGGGACAGCCCTCTGGGGCCAACGTCCTGACTTTC. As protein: CAISAKGQPSGANVLTF.

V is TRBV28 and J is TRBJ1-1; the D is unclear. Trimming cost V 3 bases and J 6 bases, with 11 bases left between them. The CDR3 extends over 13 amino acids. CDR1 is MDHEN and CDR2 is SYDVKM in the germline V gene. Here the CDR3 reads CASSFAGLAEAFF. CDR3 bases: TGTGCCAGCAGTTTCGCGGGCCTGGCTGAAGCTTTCTTT.